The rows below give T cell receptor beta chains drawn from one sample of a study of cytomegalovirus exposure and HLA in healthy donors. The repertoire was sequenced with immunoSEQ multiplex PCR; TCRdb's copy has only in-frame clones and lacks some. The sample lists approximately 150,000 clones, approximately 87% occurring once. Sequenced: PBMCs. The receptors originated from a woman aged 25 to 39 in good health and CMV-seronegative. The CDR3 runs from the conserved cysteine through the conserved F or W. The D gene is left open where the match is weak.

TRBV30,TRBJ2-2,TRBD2,CAWSLGSGITGELFF,TGTGCCTGGAGTTTGGGTAGCGGGATCACCGGGGAGCTGTTTTTT
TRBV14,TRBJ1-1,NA,CASSQQKNTEAFF,TGTGCCAGCAGCCAACAGAAGAACACTGAAGCTTTCTTT
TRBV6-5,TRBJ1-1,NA,CASSSVDRDGTEAFF,TGTGCCAGCAGTTCTGTAGACAGAGATGGAACTGAAGCTTTCTTT
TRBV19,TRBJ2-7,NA,CASSTLGSSYEQYF,TGTGCCAGTAGTACCCTGGGCAGCTCCTACGAGCAGTACTTC
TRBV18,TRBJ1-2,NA,CASSPFSQYGYTF,TGTGCCAGCTCACCATTTTCACAGTACGGCTACACCTTC
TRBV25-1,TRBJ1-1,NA,CASSARVGTPDKLSEAFF,TGTGCCAGCAGTGCGAGGGTTGGGACACCCGACAAACTCTCTGAAGCTTTCTTT
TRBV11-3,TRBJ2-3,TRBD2,CASSLRSGGAVDTQYF,TGTGCCAGCAGCTTACGTAGCGGGGGGGCAGTAGATACGCAGTATTTT
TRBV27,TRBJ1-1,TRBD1,CASSTATGVNTEAFF,TGTGCCAGCAGTACAGCAACAGGGGTGAACACTGAAGCTTTCTTT
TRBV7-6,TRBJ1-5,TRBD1,CASSSLTGAGQPQHF,TGTGCCAGCAGCTCCCTGACAGGGGCAGGCCAGCCCCAGCATTTT
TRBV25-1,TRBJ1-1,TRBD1,CASSLDRGSNTEAFF,TGTGCCAGCAGCCTGGACAGGGGGTCGAACACTGAAGCTTTCTTT
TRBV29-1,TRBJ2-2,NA,CSVTGRTGELFF,TGCAGCGTCACAGGGCGAACCGGGGAGCTGTTTTTT
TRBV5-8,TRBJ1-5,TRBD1,CASSAGQRSNQPQHF,TGTGCCAGCAGCGCGGGACAGAGATCTAATCAGCCCCAGCATTTT
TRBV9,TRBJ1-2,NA,CASRDSGTFNYGYTF,TGTGCCAGCAGGGACAGCGGGACCTTTAACTATGGCTACACCTTC
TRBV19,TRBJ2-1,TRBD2,CASSMFRLAGVSFNEQFF,TGTGCCAGTAGTATGTTCCGACTAGCGGGGGTGTCCTTCAATGAGCAGTTCTTC
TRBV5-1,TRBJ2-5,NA,CASSLKETQYF,TGCGCCAGCAGCCTAAAGGAGACCCAGTACTTC
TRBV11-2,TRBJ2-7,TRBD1,CASSLDPGQAYEQYF,TGTGCCAGCAGCTTAGATCCGGGACAGGCCTACGAGCAGTACTTC
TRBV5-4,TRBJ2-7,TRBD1,CASSYGTGSLEQYF,TGTGCCAGCAGCTACGGGACAGGGTCGCTCGAGCAGTACTTC
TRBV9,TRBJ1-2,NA,CASSVEGGNYGYTF,TGTGCCAGCAGCGTAGAGGGGGGGAACTATGGCTACACCTTC
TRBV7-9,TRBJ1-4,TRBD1,CASHRQGGEKLFF,TGTGCCAGCCACAGACAGGGGGGCGAAAAACTGTTTTTT
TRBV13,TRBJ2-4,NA,CASSPHRGGEENIQYF,TGTGCCAGCAGCCCCCACCGGGGCGGGGAGGAAAACATTCAGTACTTC
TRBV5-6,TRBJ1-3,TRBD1,CASSLVRTGTVSGNTIYF,TGTGCCAGCAGCTTGGTTCGGACAGGGACCGTCTCTGGAAACACCATATATTTT
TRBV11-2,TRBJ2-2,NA,CASSPQAGTGELFF,TGTGCCAGCAGCCCCCAAGCGGGCACCGGGGAGCTGTTTTTT
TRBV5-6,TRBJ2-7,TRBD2,CASSGGGAGGRYEQYF,TGTGCCAGCAGCGGGGGGGGAGCTGGGGGGAGGTACGAGCAGTACTTC